This TCR beta chain was identified during a study of cytomegalovirus exposure and HLA in healthy donors. Germline assignment: CDR1 SGDLS and CDR2 YYNGEE. This CDR3 is 16 amino acids long. The V and J ends lost 0 bases and 6 bases respectively, with 17 bases between them. Profiled with immunoSEQ multiplex PCR; TCRdb holds only in-frame clones, not every one. This sample yields over 150,000 clones, of which 75% to 90% are seen a single time; about a fifth belongs to the top ten. The origin of this receptor is a young man in good health and CMV-seropositive. The specimen was PBMCs. The genes are TRBV9 and TRBJ2-3; a possible D gene is TRBD2 (5 bases). The CDR3 loop reads CASSVDHLGGRDTQYF. For the CDR3, the DNA is TGTGCCAGCAGCGTAGATCACCTCGGAGGCCGGGATACGCAGTATTTT.